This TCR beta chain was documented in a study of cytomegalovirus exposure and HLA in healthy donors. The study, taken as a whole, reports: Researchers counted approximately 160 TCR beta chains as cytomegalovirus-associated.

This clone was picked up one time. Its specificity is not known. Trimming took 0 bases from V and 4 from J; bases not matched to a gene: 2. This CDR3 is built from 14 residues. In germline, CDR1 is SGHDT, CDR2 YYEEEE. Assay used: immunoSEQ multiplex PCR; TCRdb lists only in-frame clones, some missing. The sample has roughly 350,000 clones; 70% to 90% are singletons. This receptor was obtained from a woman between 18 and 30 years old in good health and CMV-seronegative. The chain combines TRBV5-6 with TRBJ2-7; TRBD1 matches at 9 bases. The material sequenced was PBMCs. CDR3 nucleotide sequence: TGTGCCAGCAGCTTGGGGACAGGGGTTTACGAGCAGTACTTC. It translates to CASSLGTGVYEQYF.